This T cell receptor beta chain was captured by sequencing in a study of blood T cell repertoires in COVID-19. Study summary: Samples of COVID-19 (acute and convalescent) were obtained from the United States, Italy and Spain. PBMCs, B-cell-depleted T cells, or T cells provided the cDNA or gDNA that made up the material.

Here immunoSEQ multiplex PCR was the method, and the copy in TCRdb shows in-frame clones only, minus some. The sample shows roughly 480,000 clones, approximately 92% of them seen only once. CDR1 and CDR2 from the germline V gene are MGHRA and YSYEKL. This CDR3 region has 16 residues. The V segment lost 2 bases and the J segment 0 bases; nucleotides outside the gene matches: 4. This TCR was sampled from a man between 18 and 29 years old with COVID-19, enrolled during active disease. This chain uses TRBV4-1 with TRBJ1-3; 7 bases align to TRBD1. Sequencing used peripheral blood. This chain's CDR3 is CASSQRTGDSGNTIYF. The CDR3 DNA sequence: TGCGCCAGCAGCCAAAGAACAGGGGACTCTGGAAACACCATATATTTT.